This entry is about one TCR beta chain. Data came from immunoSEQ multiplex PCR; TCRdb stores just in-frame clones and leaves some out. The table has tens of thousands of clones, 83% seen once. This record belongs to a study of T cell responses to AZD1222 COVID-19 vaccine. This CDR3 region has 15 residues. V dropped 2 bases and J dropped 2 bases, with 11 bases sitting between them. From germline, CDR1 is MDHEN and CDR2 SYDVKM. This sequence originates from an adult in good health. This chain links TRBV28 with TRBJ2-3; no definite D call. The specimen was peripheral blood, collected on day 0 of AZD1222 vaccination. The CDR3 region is CASSLRAATTDTQYF. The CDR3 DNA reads TGTGCCAGCAGTTTACGGGCAGCCACCACAGATACGCAGTATTTT.